The 27 T cell receptor beta chains given below trace back to one sample, sequenced in a study of blood T cell repertoires in COVID-19. Sequenced by immunoSEQ multiplex PCR; TCRdb stores in-frame clones only, minus some. Here the sample spans 310,000 or so clones, approximately 86% being singletons. The specimen sequenced was peripheral blood. These receptors all stem from a man aged 25 to 40 with COVID-19, enrolled during active disease.

This clone was recorded only once. CDR3 nucleotide sequence: TGCGCCAGCAGCTTGGCAGGGGGATTCCCCTACAATGAGCAGTTCTTC. This translates into CASSLAGGFPYNEQFF. V and J are TRBV5-1 and TRBJ2-1, with 7 bases identical to TRBD1. V lost 0 bases and J lost 2; bases outside the gene matches: 5. Germline CDR1 is SGHRS and CDR2 is YFSETQ. The CDR3 is 16 residues long.

The chain recombines TRBV9 with TRBJ1-2; TRBD1 is a possible D gene (5 bases). V was shortened by 4 bases and J by 2 bases, with 12 bases between the two germline ends. CDR1 is SGDLS, CDR2 YYNGEE, per germline. This CDR3 has 14 amino acids. The CDR3 coding sequence is TGTGCCAGCAGCCTGGGGGGGAAAAACTATGGCTACACCTTC. Translating gives CASSLGGKNYGYTF. The full variable domain, with the rest looked up from reference TRBV9 and TRBJ1-2, is DSGVTQTPKHLITATGQRVTLRCSPRSGDLSVYWYQQSLDQGLQFLIQYYNGEERAKGNILERFSAQQFPDLHSELNLSSLELGDSALYFCASSLGGKNYGYTFGSGTRLTVV.

The chain links TRBV18 to TRBJ2-7, with D uncertain. V shed 3 bases and J shed 2 bases, with 14 bases lying between them. Germline V gives CDR1 KGHSH, CDR2 LQKENI. This CDR3 has 15 amino acids. CDR3 residues: CASSPRFISPYEQYF. As DNA, the CDR3 is TGTGCCAGCTCACCGCGTTTCATTTCTCCCTACGAGCAGTACTTC.

The J gene is TRBJ1-4, the V gene TRBV5-1; D is unresolved. This CDR3 is 15 amino acids long. Trimming took 5 bases from V and 0 from J, leaving 11 bases between them. CDR1 is SGHRS, CDR2 YFSETQ, per germline. CDR3 nucleotides: TGCGCCAGCAGTCCCGGGTGGGCAACTAATGAAAAACTGTTTTTT. Residues: CASSPGWATNEKLFF.

The rearrangement uses TRBV18 and TRBJ2-3; D unclear. There are 16 residues in the CDR3. The germline gives CDR1 KGHSH, CDR2 LQKENI. Trimming removed 6 bases at V and 3 bases at J, with 19 bases between. The CDR3 DNA reads TGTGCCAGCTCCCCTGCCGACATTCGGTATACAGATACGCAGTATTTT. Translating gives CASSPADIRYTDTQYF. Using reference TRBV18 and TRBJ2-3 for the parts outside the CDR3, the full variable domain is NAGVMQNPRHLVRRRGQEARLRCSPMKGHSHVYWYRQLPEEGLKFMVYLQKENIIDESGMPKERFSAEFPKEGPSILRIQQVVRGDSAAYFCASSPADIRYTDTQYFGPGTRLTVL.

V usage is TRBV19 and J usage is TRBJ2-7; 9 bases fit TRBD2. Germline V gene data show CDR1 as LNHDA and CDR2 as SQIVND (reference sequence). V shed 6 bases and J 0 bases; nucleotides not matched to a gene: 6. The CDR3 is 15 amino acids. The CDR3 DNA follows: TGTGCCAGTAGGCCTAGCGGGGTGAGCTCCTACGAGCAGTACTTC. It translates to CASRPSGVSSYEQYF.

V gene TRBV11-2 combines with J gene TRBJ2-2; TRBD1 matches 7 bases. The CDR3 length is 14 residues. Germline V gene lookup returns CDR1 SGHAT and CDR2 FQNNGV. V lost 5 bases to trimming and J lost 4 bases; unmatched junction nucleotides: 4. CDR3 sequence reads: CASSPDRVTGELFF. The DNA of the CDR3 is TGTGCCAGCAGCCCTGACAGGGTCACCGGGGAGCTGTTTTTT.

The V gene is TRBV5-4, the J gene TRBJ1-1; TRBD1 agrees at 10 bases. Germline CDR1 and CDR2: SGHNT and YYREEE (reference sequence). The CDR3 extends over 14 amino acids. Losses at the gene ends were 6 bases for V and 4 bases for J; bases not matched to a gene: 6. Here the CDR3 reads CASTATGGSTEAFF. The CDR3 DNA follows: TGTGCCAGCACCGCGACAGGGGGCAGCACTGAAGCTTTCTTT.

This clone was seen a handful of times. This rearrangement joins TRBV7-9 to TRBJ1-2, with D tentatively TRBD1 (6 bases). V lost 2 bases to trimming and J lost 3 bases, with 7 bases between them. Germline CDR1 and CDR2: SEHNR and FQNEAQ (reference sequence). This CDR3 has 13 residues. The CDR3 DNA reads TGTGCCAGCAGCTTACGGACAGACTATGGCTACACCTTC. The encoded protein is CASSLRTDYGYTF.

The gene calls are TRBV28 and TRBJ2-1; the D gene is possibly TRBD2 (6 bases). The CDR3 runs to 15 residues. V was cut by 4 bases and J by 8 bases, with 18 bases left in between. Per germline, CDR1 MDHEN and CDR2 SYDVKM. CDR3 DNA: TGTGCCAGCAGTTCATCAGCGGGCCTCACTGATGAGCAGTTCTTC. Amino acids: CASSSSAGLTDEQFF.

The CDR3 loop is CASSSFQGMRQFF. The CDR3 region has the DNA TGTGCCAGCAGTAGCTTCCAGGGGATGAGGCAGTTCTTC. The rearrangement links TRBV6-5 to TRBJ2-1, with D possibly TRBD1 on 6 matching bases. CDR1 MNHEY and CDR2 SVGAGI come from the germline V gene. The germline V and J ends were trimmed by 5 bases and 12 bases, with 17 bases remaining between them. The CDR3 has 13 residues.

This clone was seen only once. The J gene is TRBJ2-5, the V gene TRBV7-2; 10 bases align to TRBD2. The CDR3 has 15 amino acids. CDR1 and CDR2 from the germline V gene are SGHTA and FQGNSA. The V and J ends lost 2 bases and 2 bases, in that order; junction bases with no gene match: 2. CDR3 DNA: TGTGCCAGCAGCTTATTACTAGCGGGACAAGAGACCCAGTACTTC. As protein: CASSLLLAGQETQYF.

This clone was found once. V and J are TRBV18 and TRBJ1-1, with D perhaps matching TRBD1 (6 bases). The CDR3 runs to 14 residues. Germline CDR1 and CDR2: KGHSH and LQKENI. V was trimmed by 1 base and J by 2 bases, leaving 8 bases between them. The CDR3 protein is CASSPRTANTEAFF. Here the CDR3 DNA reads TGTGCCAGCTCACCACGGACAGCCAACACTGAAGCTTTCTTT.

The gene calls are TRBV2 and TRBJ2-1; weak D call: TRBD2 (5 bases). The CDR3 is 12 amino acids. The ends were cut back, 7 bases at V and 12 bases at J, with 16 bases in the middle. CDR1 and CDR2 from the germline V gene are SNHLY and FYNNEI. This CDR3 is CASTKVVGRQFF. The CDR3 DNA sequence: TGTGCCAGCACCAAGGTAGTGGGGAGGCAGTTCTTC.

V is TRBV6-2 or TRBV6-3 and J is TRBJ2-7, with D possibly matching TRBD2 (6 bases). The CDR3 loop spans 14 amino acids. The V gene lost 4 bases and the J gene lost 2 bases, with 12 bases spanning the gap. Per germline, CDR1 MNHEY and CDR2 SVGEGT. As DNA, the CDR3 is TGTGCCAGCAGTTCCGGGACTCCCACCTACGAGCAGTACTTC. It yields the protein CASSSGTPTYEQYF.

The rearrangement uses TRBV27 and TRBJ2-5, with a possible D match to TRBD1 (5 bases). This CDR3 spans 13 amino acids. Trimming took 5 bases from V and 0 from J, leaving 7 bases between them. Germline assignment: CDR1 MNHEY and CDR2 SMNVEV (reference sequence). DNA of the CDR3: TGTGCCAGCAGTAAACAGGACCAAGAGACCCAGTACTTC. Translated: CASSKQDQETQYF.

The chain uses TRBV2 and TRBJ1-5, with D possibly being TRBD1 (5 bases). This CDR3 spans 15 amino acids. CDR1 and CDR2 from the germline V gene are SNHLY and FYNNEI. With 4 bases removed from V and 4 bases from J, the gap between germline ends came to 14 bases. This chain's CDR3 is CASSGGTGRNQPQHF. The CDR3 nucleotides read TGTGCCAGCAGTGGAGGAACAGGTAGAAATCAGCCCCAGCATTTT.

V gene TRBV5-1 combines with J gene TRBJ1-1, with D perhaps TRBD1 (6 bases). Germline CDR1 SGHRS, CDR2 YFSETQ. This CDR3 spans 17 amino acids. V lost 2 bases, J lost 5 bases, and 22 bases lay in between. The CDR3 DNA reads as TGCGCCAGCAGCTTACAGACCAGGGGATCCCTGTGGACTGAAGCTTTCTTT. Translation: CASSLQTRGSLWTEAFF.

The rearrangement uses TRBV7-6 and TRBJ2-7; TRBD2 agrees at 10 bases. The V and J ends lost 2 bases and 6 bases, in that order; junction bases with no gene match: 7. The germline gives CDR1 SGHVS, CDR2 FNYEAQ. The CDR3 is 15 residues long. The CDR3 protein is CASSLQRGGLSEQYF. The CDR3 bases are TGTGCCAGCAGCTTACAGCGGGGGGGCCTCTCCGAGCAGTACTTC. The full variable domain, in which reference TRBV7-6 and TRBJ2-7 provide the parts outside the CDR3, is GAGVSQSPRYKVTKRGQDVALRCDPISGHVSLYWYRQALGQGPEFLTYFNYEAQQDKSGLPNDRFSAERPEGSISTLTIQRTEQRDSAMYRCASSLQRGGLSEQYFGPGTRLTVT.

The CDR3: CASSRGGAHNEQFF. Here the CDR3 DNA reads TGTGCCAGCAGTCGCGGGGGGGCCCACAATGAGCAGTTCTTC. The chain employs TRBV6-6 and TRBJ2-1, with 9 nucleotides matching TRBD2. The CDR3 has 14 residues. V lost 5 bases, J lost 5 bases, and 4 bases stayed unmatched. From germline, CDR1 is MNHNY and CDR2 SVGAGI (reference sequence).

The V gene is TRBV5-6, the J gene TRBJ1-1; weak D call: TRBD1 (5 bases). This CDR3 contains 12 residues. Germline loops: CDR1 SGHDT, CDR2 YYEEEE. Trimming removed 4 bases at V and 7 bases at J, with 11 bases between. CDR3 in amino acids: CASSKVQGEAFF. The CDR3 DNA reads as TGTGCCAGCAGCAAGGTCCAGGGTGAAGCTTTCTTT.

The rearrangement links TRBV4-1 to TRBJ2-6; D is unclear. Germline V gives CDR1 MGHRA, CDR2 YSYEKL. The CDR3 is made up of 16 amino acids. Trimming took off 0 bases at V and 5 bases at J, with 11 bases between the two ends. CDR3 loop: CASSQESSLRANVLTF. For the CDR3, the DNA is TGCGCCAGCAGCCAAGAATCTAGTCTGCGGGCCAACGTCCTGACTTTC.

The J gene is TRBJ1-5, the V gene TRBV19; 7 bases map to TRBD1. This CDR3 has 14 residues. J gave up 7 bases and V 7 bases, and 10 bases lay outside the gene matches. Per germline, CDR1 LNHDA and CDR2 SQIVND (reference sequence). The CDR3 spells CASTKGGDSQPQHF. CDR3 DNA: TGTGCCAGTACAAAGGGCGGGGACAGCCAGCCCCAGCATTTT.

The rearrangement links TRBV3-1 (or the pseudogene TRBV3-2) to TRBJ2-2; 9 bases match TRBD1. Germline V CDR1 and CDR2: LGHDT, YNNKEL (reference sequence). V lost 5 bases to trimming and J lost 4 bases; unmatched junction nucleotides: 8. CDR3 length equals 16 residues. This CDR3 reads CASSARDRDFTGELFF. The CDR3 DNA reads as TGTGCCAGCAGCGCCCGGGACAGGGACTTCACCGGGGAGCTGTTTTTT.

This chain links TRBV24-1 with TRBJ2-1; 14 bases fit TRBD2. The CDR3 covers 15 residues. Trimming at V came to 3 bases and at J to 15 bases, leaving 9 bases not matched to a gene. The germline V gene has CDR1 KGHDR and CDR2 SFDVKD. CDR3 coding DNA: TGTGCCACCAGTGATACCGCGGGACTAGCGGGAGAATTGTTCTTC. Amino acids: CATSDTAGLAGELFF.

The V gene is TRBV28, the J gene TRBJ2-7, with 10 bases identical to TRBD1. Per the germline V gene, CDR1 is MDHEN and CDR2 is SYDVKM. The trim removed 5 bases at V and 5 bases at J, leaving 6 bases unmatched. This CDR3 comprises 14 residues. The CDR3 coding sequence is TGTGCCAGCAGTCGCCGGGACAGGGGCCACGAGCAGTACTTC. Translated: CASSRRDRGHEQYF.

The rearrangement links TRBV7-9 to TRBJ2-2; weak D call: TRBD2 (6 bases). The CDR3 is 15 amino acids. V dropped 2 bases and J dropped 7 bases, with 14 bases sitting between them. CDR1 and CDR2 (germline): SEHNR, FQNEAQ (reference sequence). This CDR3 reads CASSLPGGGDGELFF. For the CDR3, the DNA is TGTGCCAGCAGCTTACCAGGTGGAGGGGACGGGGAGCTGTTTTTT.